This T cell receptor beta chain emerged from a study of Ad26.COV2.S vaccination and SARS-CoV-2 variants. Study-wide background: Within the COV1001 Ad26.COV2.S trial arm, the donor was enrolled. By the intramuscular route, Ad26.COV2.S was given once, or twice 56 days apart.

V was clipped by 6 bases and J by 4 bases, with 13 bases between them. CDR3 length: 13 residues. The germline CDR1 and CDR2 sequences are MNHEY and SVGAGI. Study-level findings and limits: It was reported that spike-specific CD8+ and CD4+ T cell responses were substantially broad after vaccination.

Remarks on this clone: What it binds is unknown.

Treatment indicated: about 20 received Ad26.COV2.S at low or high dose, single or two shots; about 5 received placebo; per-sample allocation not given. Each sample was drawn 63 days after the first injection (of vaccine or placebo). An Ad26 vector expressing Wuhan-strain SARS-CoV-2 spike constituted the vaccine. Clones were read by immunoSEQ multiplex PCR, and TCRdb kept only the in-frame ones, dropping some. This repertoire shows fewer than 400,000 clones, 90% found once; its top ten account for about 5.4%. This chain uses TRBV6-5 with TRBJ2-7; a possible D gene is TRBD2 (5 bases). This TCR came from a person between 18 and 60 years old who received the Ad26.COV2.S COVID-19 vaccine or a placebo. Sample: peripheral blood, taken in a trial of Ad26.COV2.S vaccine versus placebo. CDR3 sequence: CASRVGENYEQYV. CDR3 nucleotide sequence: TGTGCCAGCAGAGTGGGAGAAAATTACGAGCAGTACGTC.